The 22 T cell receptor beta chains below come from one sample, sequenced in a study of T cells in Graves' hyperthyroidism and ophthalmopathy. Amplified regions were TCR beta CDR3 sequences from RNA transcripts. First-round RT-PCR targeting the TCR CDR3 was performed with the HTBI primer set. A single record per CDR3 protein comes from TCRdb applying MiXCR to the multiplex PCR reads. The sample records some 440,000 distinct CDR3 sequences, around a sixth being singletons. Specimen: blood. These receptor sequences come from a woman aged 18-29 years with Graves' hyperthyroidism.

Many counts were recorded for this clonotype. This chain uses TRBV6-1 with TRBJ2-4, with 10 bases identical to TRBD1. The germline CDR1 and CDR2 sequences are MNHNS and SASEGT. V gave up 4 bases and J gave up 1 base; unmatched junction bases: 4. CDR3 size: 16 residues. The CDR3 DNA sequence: TGTGCCAGCAGTGGACAGGGGGCAGGGGCCAAAAACATTCAGTACTTC. Its translation: CASSGQGAGAKNIQYF.

At least ten counts were recorded for this clonotype. The chain has TRBV20-1 and TRBJ2-7, with 7 bases fitting TRBD1. Germline values: CDR1 DFQATT, CDR2 SNEGSKA (reference sequence). Trimming removed 3 bases from V and 1 base from J; junction bases left unmatched: 9. The CDR3 sequence is 15 residues long. CDR3 in DNA: TGCAGTGCTAGGGAGAGGGGGCTGCCTTCCTACGAGCAGTACTTC. As protein: CSARERGLPSYEQYF.

The table lists this clonotype with many counts. CDR3 sequence reads: CASSLVAGLSTDTQYF. The CDR3 nucleotides read TGTGCCAGCAGCTTAGTTGCGGGGTTGAGCACAGATACGCAGTATTTT. J is TRBJ2-3 and V is TRBV11-2, with a possible D match to TRBD2 (6 bases). CDR1 SGHAT and CDR2 FQNNGV come from the germline V gene. The CDR3 spans 16 residues. V was cut by 1 base and J by 0 bases, with 11 bases left in between.

This clonotype was seen many times. The chain joins TRBV4-1 to TRBJ1-2; D is unresolved. Trimming cost V 3 bases and J 3 bases, with 11 bases left between them. The V gene's germline CDR1 is MGHRA and CDR2 YSYEKL. CDR3 length: 14 residues. The CDR3, as DNA: TGCGCCAGCAGCCACAGCGACATAGACTATGGCTACACCTTC. It translates to CASSHSDIDYGYTF.

This clonotype was seen ten or more times. This chain links TRBV10-3 with TRBJ2-5; the match to TRBD2 covers 8 bases. This CDR3 has 14 residues. Germline CDR1 reads ENHRY; CDR2 reads SYGVKD. J lost 6 bases, V lost 9 bases, and 12 bases had no gene match. The CDR3 DNA is TGTGCCATTCGGGGGGGAGGTGGGAAAAAGACCCAGTACTTC. Amino acids: CAIRGGGGKKTQYF.

This clonotype was counted many times. CDR3 DNA: TGTGCCAGCAGCTTAGGGGGGGGAAAGGGGTCCTACGAGCAGTACTTC. This encodes CASSLGGGKGSYEQYF. The chain uses TRBV7-6 and TRBJ2-7; 7 bases align to TRBD2. Germline-derived CDR1 and CDR2 are SGHVS and FNYEAQ. V lost 1 base to trimming and J lost 1 base; unmatched junction nucleotides: 7. CDR3 size: 16 residues.

The sample holds many counts of this clonotype. The chain joins TRBV30 to TRBJ1-4, with a tentative D call TRBD1 (5 bases). Trimming left V 0 bases short and J 7 bases short, with 21 bases between. Germline V gene data show CDR1 as GTSNPN and CDR2 as SVGIG (reference sequence). The CDR3 covers 17 residues. In DNA form, the CDR3 reads TGTGCCTGGAGTGTACCCCGCGGGGGGGGACGGCGTGAAAAACTGTTTTTT. It codes for CAWSVPRGGGRREKLFF.

Worth noting for this clonotype: A much larger clone lies one base from this, so it may be a read error. The gene calls are TRBV15 and TRBJ2-3; D is possibly TRBD1 or TRBD2 (5 bases each). The CDR3 spans 16 residues. From germline, CDR1 is LNHNV and CDR2 YYDKDF (reference sequence). CDR3 region: CGTSTGTAGAADTQYF. In DNA form, the CDR3 reads TGTGGCACCAGCACGGGGACGGCCGGAGCGGCAGATACGCAGTATTTT.

There are many counts of this clonotype. The chain links TRBV3-1 to TRBJ2-3, with D uncertain. This CDR3 region has 16 residues. Between the trimmed V and J ends, which lost 0 bases and 7 bases, there was a span of 17 bases. Germline CDR1 LGHDT, CDR2 YNNKEL (reference sequence). CDR3: CASSQERPARVYTQYF. The CDR3 DNA sequence: TGTGCCAGCAGCCAAGAACGTCCGGCGCGTGTGTATACGCAGTATTTT.

This clonotype was seen just once. One end of the junction varies from germline; a read error may be responsible. CDR3 in amino acids: CASSGQIDTQYF. CDR3 bases: TGTGCCAGCAGCGGTCAGATAGATACGCAGTATTTT. The chain couples TRBV5-1 to TRBJ2-3, with D maybe TRBD2 (5 bases). This CDR3 comprises 12 residues. Per the germline V gene, CDR1 is SGHRS and CDR2 is YFSETQ.

This clonotype has a count of ten or more. V is TRBV7-9 and J is TRBJ2-7; 8 nucleotides match TRBD1. After removal of 5 bases from V and 6 bases from J, the junction contained 12 bases not matched to a gene. Looked up from germline, CDR1 is SEHNR and CDR2 is FQNEAQ (reference sequence). The length of the CDR3 is 15 residues. The CDR3 DNA is TGTGCCAGCAGCCCCTCAGGGGGCCTCGTACTCGAGCAGTACTTC. Amino acid sequence: CASSPSGGLVLEQYF.

The chain combines TRBV20-1 with TRBJ2-1; TRBD1 matches at 7 bases. V dropped 7 bases and J dropped 5; count of bases not matched to a gene: 11. The CDR3 is made up of 14 amino acids. Germline assignment: CDR1 DFQATT and CDR2 SNEGSKA (reference sequence). This CDR3 is CSVQGVSENNEQFF. The CDR3 nucleotides read TGCAGTGTTCAGGGGGTATCCGAGAACAATGAGCAGTTCTTC.

The sample holds many counts of this clonotype. The chain recombines TRBV7-9 with TRBJ2-7; 9 bases agree with TRBD2. The length of the CDR3 is 15 residues. The germline V gene has CDR1 SEHNR and CDR2 FQNEAQ (reference sequence). The V and J ends lost 5 bases and 3 bases, in that order; junction bases with no gene match: 8. CDR3 amino acids: CASSRAWTSDYEQYF. The DNA for the CDR3 is TGTGCCAGCAGCCGTGCCTGGACTAGCGACTACGAGCAGTACTTC.

This clonotype showed up many times. The V call is TRBV3-1, the J call TRBJ1-5; D is uncertain. The germline V gene has CDR1 LGHDT and CDR2 YNNKEL (reference sequence). The CDR3 is 13 amino acids. V gave up 0 bases and J gave up 9 bases, with 9 bases separating them. The DNA of the CDR3 is TGTGCCAGCAGCCAAGATCTGGGCGGGCCCCAGCATTTT. Residues: CASSQDLGGPQHF.

This chain joins TRBV20-1 and TRBJ1-2, with 8 bases identical to TRBD1. The germline gives CDR1 DFQATT, CDR2 SNEGSKA (reference sequence). This CDR3 region has 13 residues. V lost 2 bases and J lost 7; bases outside the gene matches: 6. CDR3: CSARPTGDGGYTF. The CDR3 DNA follows: TGCAGTGCTAGACCGACAGGGGACGGTGGCTACACCTTC.

The genes are TRBV20-1 and TRBJ2-3; D is unclear. Germline V gene data show CDR1 as DFQATT and CDR2 as SNEGSKA (reference sequence). This CDR3 comprises 11 residues. Trimming shortened V by 5 bases and J by 6 bases, and 9 bases separated the two germline ends. The CDR3: CSAAVSDTQYF. The CDR3 DNA reads TGCAGTGCTGCAGTATCGGATACGCAGTATTTT.

This clonotype was picked up many times. The chain recombines TRBV27 with TRBJ1-4; the D is unclear. This CDR3 region has 14 residues. Germline values: CDR1 MNHEY, CDR2 SMNVEV (reference sequence). V gave up 2 bases and J gave up 0 bases, with 4 bases separating them. For the CDR3, the DNA is TGTGCCAGCAGTTTACTTGCAACTAATGAAAAACTGTTTTTT. Encoded protein: CASSLLATNEKLFF.

This clonotype was counted many times. This chain joins TRBV19 and TRBJ1-1; 7 bases agree with TRBD1. CDR1 is LNHDA and CDR2 is SQIVND in the germline V gene (reference sequence). This CDR3 is built from 14 residues. V dropped 6 bases and J dropped 1; count of bases not matched to a gene: 5. CDR3 residues: CASSTDRENTEAFF. Here the CDR3 DNA reads TGTGCCAGTAGCACTGACAGGGAGAACACTGAAGCTTTCTTT. Supplemented by reference TRBV19 and TRBJ1-1, the full variable domain reads DGGITQSPKYLFRKEGQNVTLSCEQNLNHDAMYWYRQDPGQGLRLIYYSQIVNDFQKGDIAEGYSVSREKKESFPLTVTSAQKNPTAFYLCASSTDRENTEAFFGQGTRLTVV.

The CDR3 DNA sequence: TGTGCCAGCTCTCGGCCGGGAGTATACGGCTACACCTTC. It codes for CASSRPGVYGYTF. The J gene is TRBJ1-2, the V gene TRBV27, with D hard to call. The length of the CDR3 is 13 residues. Germline CDR1 is MNHEY and CDR2 is SMNVEV (reference sequence). Trimming removed 8 bases from V and 8 bases from J, with 18 bases in between.

This clonotype was seen at least ten times. V gene TRBV28 combines with J gene TRBJ1-2; D uncertain. This CDR3 is built from 13 residues. V was shortened by 10 bases and J by 0 bases, with 12 bases between the two germline ends. CDR1 MDHEN and CDR2 SYDVKM come from the germline V gene. The CDR3 sequence: CAIEGSPNYGYTF. Here the CDR3 DNA reads TGTGCCATCGAAGGCAGCCCTAACTATGGCTACACCTTC.

J is TRBJ2-2 and V is TRBV6-4; possibly TRBD1 or TRBD2 for D (5 bases each). The length of the CDR3 is 16 residues. Trimming took off 0 bases at V and 6 bases at J, with 14 bases between the two ends. CDR1 is MRHNA and CDR2 is SNTAGT in the germline V gene. This CDR3 is CASSDSWDPHAGELFF. The CDR3 nucleotides are TGTGCCAGCAGTGACTCTTGGGACCCCCACGCCGGGGAGCTGTTTTTT.

This clonotype was recorded many times. The chain has TRBV9 and TRBJ1-1; D gene ambiguous. V was shortened by 0 bases and J by 3 bases, with 9 bases between the two germline ends. The CDR3 has 14 residues. Germline values: CDR1 SGDLS, CDR2 YYNGEE. The CDR3, as DNA: TGTGCCAGCAGCGTAGAGACGGGAGACACTGAAGCTTTCTTT. This codes for CASSVETGDTEAFF.